This TCR beta chain was identified during a study of monozygotic twins with inflammatory bowel disease (dated by TCRdb to between 2018 and 2021). Broadly, across the study: The complete study included 28 monozygotic twin pairs: 19 IBD-discordant Danish pairs and nine German pairs, of which four were IBD-concordant and five were IBD-discordant. Each individual had, on average, about 151 000 unique TCRalpha sequences and 181 000 unique TCRbeta sequences available for analysis. The search for disease-associated traits relied mainly on comparing IBD patients with their genetically identical healthy co-twins within discordant pairs. Results and caveats for the whole study, not just this receptor: Compared with healthy twins, IBD patients shared fewer clonotypes with other individuals, and the difference was most pronounced in patients with signs of disease activity. No single strong signal or clonotype linked to IBD turned up in the results, so the idea that one exists was not supported. Because patients received different immunosuppressive treatments, the repertoires may have picked up extra background noise and variability between individuals. Repertoire similarity did not differ between concordant and discordant twins, possibly due to limited statistical power. TCRbeta repertoire diversity, by inverse Simpson index, was decreased in IBD patients compared with their healthy co-twins. The analysis was unable to tell different T cell subtypes apart.

Library construction relied on 5' RACE. Each TCR library was prepared from 3,500 to 4,500 ng of total RNA. For each sample, cDNA was synthesized in eight separate reactions using SMARTScribe reverse transcriptase. During cDNA synthesis, template switching was used to introduce unique molecular identifiers that contained a 6-nucleotide sample barcode. TCRalpha and TCRbeta cDNA was amplified in two nested PCRs of approximately 17 and 9 cycles, and bead purification was carried out after each PCR. Before amplification, the cDNA was treated with uracil DNA-glycosylase and purified using the QIAquick PCR purification kit. The second PCR added Illumina TruSeq-compatible adapters along with sample-specific barcodes. Library quality and concentration were assessed using TapeStation and Qubit, and approximately 5 ng of each library was pooled. The pooled libraries were sequenced with 2 x 100 bp reads and custom sequencing primers on an Illumina HiSeq2500 single-index Rapid Run. Per the source publication's procedure: PCR and sequencing errors were corrected by UMI-based consensus assembly using MiGEC version 1.2.6. V(D)J alignment, clonotype assembly and CDR3 extraction were performed with MiXCR version 2.1.1. Normalisation of gene usage, clonotype sharing and MAIT/NKT TCR abundance was achieved by analysing the top 1000, 10 000 and 20 000 clonotypes per sample. After downsampling to 27 000 UMIs, diversity was calculated as the inverse Simpson index using the vegan R package. Statistical testing used paired Mann-Whitney U tests on the discordant twin pairs and applied Benjamini-Hochberg correction for multiple testing. After TCRdb reprocessed the reads, each CDR3 protein sequence was kept as one row, without DNA. The V and J calls come from TCRdb's annotation, not from the publication. The sample table holds some 210,000 distinct CDR3 sequences. Of the sample, 1.5% to 2% is held by the ten largest clones.

From each donor, a roughly 2.3 ml peripheral blood sample was drawn into PAXgene tubes and stored at -80 degrees C. Without T cell sorting, total RNA was isolated from whole blood using the PAXgene blood miRNA kit on an automated QIAcube. Peripheral blood from monozygotic twin pairs concordant or discordant for inflammatory bowel disease was subjected to deep TCRalpha and TCRbeta repertoire profiling with unique molecular barcoding. Smoking habits were recorded for all twin pairs, with individuals classified as current, former or never smokers. Turning to this clonotype: Its cognate antigen has yet to be identified.

From cysteine to phenylalanine, the CDR3 is 19 amino acids long. The DNA is not on file. CDR1 and CDR2 were assigned from the germline V gene as MGHRA and YSYEKL. Source material: blood. Recombination joined TRBV4-1 with TRBJ2-1; with no DNA, the TCRdb D assignment of TRBD2 cannot be verified. This receptor was identified in a human donor with ulcerative colitis or Crohn's disease, or a healthy co-twin of an affected twin (not recorded which). The CDR3 protein is CASSQAPSGGVSSYNEQFF.